This record covers a single T cell receptor (beta chain). The antigen remains undetermined. The record originates from a study of CD4 T cells in relation to SARS-CoV-2 and coronaviruses. Study in general: The HLA restriction of the shared crossreactive spike epitopes was mapped.

The protocol was immunoSEQ multiplex PCR, while the TCRdb copy is restricted to in-frame clones and leaves out a portion. The table has roughly 38,000 clones, roughly 84% seen once. Notes on the study in general: Compared with monoreactive clones, crossreactive clones showed significantly weaker SARS-CoV-2 expansion. Memory recall responses, not primary responses primed in culture, are what the assay detects.

The germline V gene has CDR1 MNHNS and CDR2 SASEGT. The CDR3 extends over 18 amino acids. V lost 4 bases and J lost 2, with 18 bases in between. V usage is TRBV6-1 and J usage is TRBJ2-6; D unresolved. The sequenced material came from naive CD4+ T cells from PBMCs, cultured in vitro. Subset: naive CD4+ T cells isolated by negative enrichment. The sequence was collected from an adult with COVID-19. CDR3 bases: TGTGCCAGCAGTGTAGCCTTCAAGGCTATCGCTGGGGCCAACGTCCTGACTTTC. Translating gives CASSVAFKAIAGANVLTF.